The 2 T cell receptor beta chains presented below share a single source sample, sequenced in a study of shared clonotypes between healthy human individuals. Generated by immunoSEQ multiplex PCR, the TCRdb table keeps only in-frame clones and is missing some. The sample holds just over 2,000,000 clones, roughly 96% seen once. The source material was naive CD4+ T cells sorted from blood. Subset defined: CD45RA+ positively selected. The receptors were gathered from a man aged 18 to 35 in good health.

The chain is built from TRBV6-7 and TRBJ1-6; D remains unclear. Being an ORF, TRBV6-7 has a function that is uncertain. V was shortened by 8 bases and J by 7 bases, with 21 bases between the two germline ends. The CDR3 sequence is 16 residues long. The CDR3 sequence is CASCTMGTKMNSPLHF. In DNA form, the CDR3 reads TGTGCCAGCTGCACAATGGGTACAAAAATGAATTCACCCCTCCACTTT.

The chain is built from TRBV10-3 and TRBJ2-5; unclear D gene. The germline V gene has CDR1 ENHRY and CDR2 SYGVKD. The V gene lost 0 bases and the J gene lost 1 base, with 9 bases spanning the gap. The CDR3 contains 15 residues. CDR3 sequence reads: CAISESHTRQETQYF. CDR3 nucleotide sequence: TGTGCCATCAGTGAGTCTCACACCCGCCAAGAGACCCAGTACTTC.